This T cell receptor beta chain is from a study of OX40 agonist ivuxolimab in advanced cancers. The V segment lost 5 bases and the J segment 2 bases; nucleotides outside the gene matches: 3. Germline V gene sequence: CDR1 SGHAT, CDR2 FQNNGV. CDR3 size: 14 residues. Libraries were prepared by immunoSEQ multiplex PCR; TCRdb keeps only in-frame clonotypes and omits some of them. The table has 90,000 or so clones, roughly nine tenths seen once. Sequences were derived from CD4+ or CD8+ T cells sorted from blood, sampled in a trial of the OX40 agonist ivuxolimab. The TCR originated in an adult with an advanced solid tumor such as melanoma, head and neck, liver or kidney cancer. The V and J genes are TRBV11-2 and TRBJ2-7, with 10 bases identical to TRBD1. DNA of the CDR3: TGTGCCAGCAGCCATGGACAGGGGGCCTACGAGCAGTACTTC. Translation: CASSHGQGAYEQYF. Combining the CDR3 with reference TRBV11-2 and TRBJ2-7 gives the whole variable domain EAGVAQSPRYKIIEKRQSVAFWCNPISGHATLYWYQQILGQGPKLLIQFQNNGVVDDSQLPKDRFSAERLKGVDSTLKIQPAKLEDSAVYLCASSHGQGAYEQYFGPGTRLTVT.